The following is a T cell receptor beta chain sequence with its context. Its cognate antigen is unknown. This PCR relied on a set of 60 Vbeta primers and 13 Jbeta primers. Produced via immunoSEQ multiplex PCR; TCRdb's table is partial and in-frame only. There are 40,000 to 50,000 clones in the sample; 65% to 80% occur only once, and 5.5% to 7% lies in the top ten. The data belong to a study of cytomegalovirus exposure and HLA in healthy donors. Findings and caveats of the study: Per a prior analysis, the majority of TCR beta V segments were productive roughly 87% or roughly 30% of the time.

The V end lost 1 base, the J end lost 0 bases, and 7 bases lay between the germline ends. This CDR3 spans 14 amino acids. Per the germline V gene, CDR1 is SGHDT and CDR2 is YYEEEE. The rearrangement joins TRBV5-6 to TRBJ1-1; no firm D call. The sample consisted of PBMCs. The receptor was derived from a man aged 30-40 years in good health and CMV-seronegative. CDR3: CASSLPYMNTEAFF. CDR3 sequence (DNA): TGTGCCAGCAGCTTGCCCTATATGAACACTGAAGCTTTCTTT.